Described below is a single TCR beta chain sequence and its context. The sample comes from a study of OX40 agonist ivuxolimab in advanced cancers. Generated by immunoSEQ multiplex PCR, the TCRdb table keeps only in-frame clones and is missing some. The sample lists approximately 68,000 clones, over 75% occurring once. The input for sequencing was CD4+ or CD8+ T cells sorted from blood, taken in a trial of the OX40 agonist ivuxolimab. The sequence was collected from an adult with an advanced solid tumor such as melanoma, head and neck, liver or kidney cancer.

The chain's CDR3 is CASSEGAGNGGELFF. DNA of the CDR3: TGCGCCAGCAGTGAAGGGGCTGGCAATGGCGGGGAGCTGTTTTTT. V usage is TRBV10-2 and J usage is TRBJ2-2, with a weak D call TRBD1 (5 bases). CDR1 WSHSY and CDR2 SAAADI come from the germline V gene. The CDR3 loop spans 15 amino acids. V lost 3 bases to trimming and J lost 7 bases, with 15 bases between them.